A selection of T cell receptor beta chains follows, all from one sample in a study of blood T cell repertoires in COVID-19. Assay used: immunoSEQ multiplex PCR; TCRdb lists only in-frame clones, some missing. The sample comprises 60,000 to 65,000 clones, around 74% of which are singletons, and under 30% rests with the top ten. Sequenced sample: peripheral blood. The receptors were sampled from a woman aged 80 or older with acute or convalescent COVID-19. CDR3s include the opening cysteine and the closing phenylalanine or tryptophan. The D gene is left open where the match is weak. The size of a clone is reported for some rows only, either as once, few or many, or as a class for expanded clones.

d_call clone_size cdr3_length j_call v_call cdr3_aa cdr3_nt
TRBD1 NA 14 TRBJ1-5 TRBV5-5 CASSWGTGDQPQHF TGTGCCAGCAGCTGGGGGACAGGGGACCAGCCCCAGCATTTT
NA NA 11 TRBJ2-1 TRBV12-3/TRBV12-4 CASRSGGEQFF TGTGCCAGCCGATCCGGAGGTGAGCAGTTCTTC
TRBD2 once 16 TRBJ2-1 TRBV4-2 CASSQGTSGAYNEQFF TGTGCCAGCAGCCAGGGGACTAGCGGGGCCTACAATGAGCAGTTCTTC
NA NA 14 TRBJ1-1 TRBV7-2 CASSLGRVNTEAFF TGTGCCAGCAGCTTGGGCAGGGTTAACACTGAAGCTTTCTTT
NA few 15 TRBJ2-2 TRBV7-6 CASEDLGVGTGELFF TGTGCCAGCGAGGACTTGGGAGTAGGGACCGGGGAGCTGTTTTTT
TRBD2 NA 14 TRBJ2-1 TRBV7-7 CASSLAGGHNEQFF TGTGCCAGCAGCCTAGCGGGAGGACACAATGAGCAGTTCTTC
TRBD1 NA 16 TRBJ1-6 TRBV5-1 CASSLLGTGDNSPLHF TGCGCCAGCAGCTTGTTGGGGACAGGGGATAATTCACCCCTCCACTTT
NA NA 12 TRBJ1-5 TRBV28 CASKILNQPQHF TGTGCCAGCAAAATATTAAATCAGCCCCAGCATTTT
TRBD1 NA 12 TRBJ1-5 TRBV19 CASRQGNQPQHF TGTGCCTCTAGACAGGGGAATCAGCCCCAGCATTTT
TRBD1 NA 15 TRBJ2-2 TRBV19 CASSTGTGSAGELFF TGTGCCAGTAGTACCGGGACAGGGTCAGCCGGGGAGCTGTTTTTT
TRBD1 NA 19 TRBJ1-3 TRBV9 CASSAQRGQQGGSGNTIYF TGTGCCAGCAGCGCCCAGAGAGGGCAACAGGGGGGGTCTGGAAACACCATATATTTT
NA NA 14 TRBJ1-4 TRBV14 CASSQHSLNEKLFF TGTGCCAGCAGCCAACACAGTCTTAATGAAAAACTGTTTTTT
NA NA 15 TRBJ1-3 TRBV5-6 CASSLQLVAGNTIYF TGTGCCAGCAGCTTACAGTTAGTTGCTGGAAACACCATATATTTT
NA NA 13 TRBJ1-6 TRBV19 CASSTGRDTPLHF TGTGCCAGTAGTACCGGACGGGATACACCCCTCCACTTT
TRBD2 NA 17 TRBJ2-7 TRBV10-3 CAIRGLSSGRGGYEQYF TGTGCCATCAGGGGTTTATCTAGCGGGAGGGGAGGCTACGAGCAGTACTTC
TRBD2 NA 16 TRBJ2-3 TRBV7-6 CASSSLGEGGTDTQYF TGTGCCAGCAGCTCATTAGGGGAGGGAGGCACAGATACGCAGTATTTT
TRBD2 few 17 TRBJ2-1 TRBV7-2 CASSAPGGPGSYNEQFF TGTGCCAGCAGCGCCCCGGGAGGGCCTGGCTCCTACAATGAGCAGTTCTTC
NA NA 13 TRBJ1-5 TRBV24-1 CATSERDNYPQHF TGTGCCACCAGTGAGAGGGACAATTATCCCCAGCATTTT
NA NA 15 TRBJ2-7 TRBV15 CATSRDLARTHEQYF TGTGCCACCAGCAGAGATCTAGCTAGAACCCACGAGCAGTACTTC
NA NA 15 TRBJ1-6 TRBV10-3 CAISESTERNSPLHF TGTGCCATCAGTGAGTCGACAGAACGGAATTCACCCCTCCACTTT
NA NA 12 TRBJ1-2 TRBV28 CASSPLEGTYTF TGTGCCAGCAGTCCGCTAGAGGGCACCTACACCTTC
TRBD1 NA 15 TRBJ1-6 TRBV29-1 CSVADRGADNSPLHF TGCAGCGTGGCGGACAGGGGCGCCGATAATTCACCCCTCCACTTT
TRBD1 NA 14 TRBJ1-2 TRBV6-5 CASSSGTGKHGYTF TGTGCCAGCAGTTCCGGGACAGGGAAGCATGGCTACACCTTC
NA NA 14 TRBJ1-3 TRBV19 CASKRLHSGNTIYF TGTGCCAGCAAAAGACTTCACTCTGGAAACACCATATATTTT
TRBD2 NA 19 TRBJ2-3 TRBV9 CASSVAVRAAGGRGDTQYF TGTGCCAGCAGCGTAGCGGTTAGGGCAGCGGGAGGGCGGGGAGATACGCAGTATTTT
TRBD1 NA 14 TRBJ2-2 TRBV5-1 CASRTGAGTGELFF TGCGCCAGCAGAACAGGGGCTGGGACCGGGGAGCTGTTTTTT
NA NA 14 TRBJ1-1 TRBV28 CASRAIRVNTEAFF TGTGCCAGCAGGGCGATACGGGTGAACACTGAAGCTTTCTTT
TRBD2 NA 16 TRBJ2-3 TRBV19 CASSARLAGVTDTQYF TGTGCCAGTAGTGCCCGACTAGCGGGAGTCACAGATACGCAGTATTTT
TRBD1 NA 15 TRBJ1-1 TRBV6-1 CASSERDRGSSEAFF TGTGCCAGCAGTGAACGGGACAGGGGTAGTAGTGAAGCTTTCTTT
NA few 15 TRBJ2-7 TRBV27 CASRTTRHTFYEQYF TGTGCCAGCAGAACAACCCGACACACCTTCTACGAGCAGTACTTC
TRBD2 NA 15 TRBJ2-1 TRBV5-6 CASSPRTSGNNEQFF TGTGCCAGCAGCCCTCGGACTAGCGGAAACAATGAGCAGTTCTTC
NA NA 15 TRBJ2-3 TRBV6-2/TRBV6-3 CASSYSRPSTDTQYF TGTGCCAGCAGTTACTCGAGGCCGAGCACAGATACGCAGTATTTT
NA NA 13 TRBJ2-7 TRBV12-3/TRBV12-4 CASSSTVSYEQYF TGTGCCAGCAGTTCGACAGTTTCCTACGAGCAGTACTTC
NA NA 11 TRBJ1-4 TRBV28 CASRGFEKLFF TGTGCCAGCCGAGGGTTCGAAAAACTGTTTTTT
NA NA 14 TRBJ1-1 TRBV18 CASSPPASNTEAFF TGTGCCAGCTCACCACCGGCCTCGAACACTGAAGCTTTCTTT
NA once 13 TRBJ2-3 TRBV6-5 CASRKTRGDTQYF TGTGCCAGCAGGAAGACCCGAGGGGATACGCAGTATTTT
NA NA 15 TRBJ1-1 TRBV6-4 CASSAHTSGETEAFF TGTGCCAGCAGTGCTCACACCTCGGGGGAAACTGAAGCTTTCTTT
NA NA 15 TRBJ2-3 TRBV19 CASSLTGVNTDTQYF TGTGCCAGTAGTCTTACGGGAGTTAACACAGATACGCAGTATTTT
TRBD2 NA 17 TRBJ2-1 TRBV18 CASSPDFLAGAYNEQFF TGTGCCAGCTCACCCGATTTCCTAGCGGGAGCCTACAATGAGCAGTTCTTC
NA once 13 TRBJ1-5 TRBV2 CASSVESNQPQHF TGTGCCAGCAGTGTAGAGAGCAATCAGCCCCAGCATTTT
TRBD1 NA 16 TRBJ2-7 TRBV4-2 CASSQTGGRSSYEQYF TGTGCCAGCAGCCAAACAGGGGGCCGTAGCTCCTACGAGCAGTACTTC
NA NA 13 TRBJ1-3 TRBV5-1 CASSYEAGNTIYF TGCGCCAGCAGCTATGAAGCGGGAAACACCATATATTTT
TRBD1 NA 14 TRBJ2-4 TRBV6-5 CASKWTGPQNIQYF TGTGCCAGCAAATGGACAGGGCCCCAAAACATTCAGTACTTC
NA NA 15 TRBJ1-6 TRBV7-2 CASSLARGSNSPLHF TGTGCCAGCAGCTTAGCCAGGGGAAGTAATTCACCCCTCCACTTT
NA NA 14 TRBJ2-1 TRBV6-5 CASRTPSAYNEQFF TGTGCCAGCAGGACCCCCAGCGCTTACAATGAGCAGTTCTTC
TRBD1 NA 14 TRBJ2-3 TRBV2 CAKGGTGGSDTQYF TGTGCTAAAGGGGGGACAGGGGGGTCAGATACGCAGTATTTT
NA NA 14 TRBJ2-3 TRBV19 CASRAGLNSDTQYF TGTGCCAGTAGGGCGGGACTCAACTCAGATACGCAGTATTTT
TRBD1 NA 14 TRBJ1-2 TRBV6-1 CASSDWTGDYGYTF TGTGCCAGCAGTGATTGGACAGGGGACTATGGCTACACCTTC
NA NA 15 TRBJ1-5 TRBV28 CASSFRAPGRQPQHF TGTGCCAGCAGTTTCAGGGCCCCAGGGCGCCAGCCCCAGCATTTT
TRBD1 few 15 TRBJ1-2 TRBV19 CASSTKQGMGYGYTF TGTGCCAGTAGTACAAAACAGGGGATGGGCTATGGCTACACCTTC
TRBD1 NA 15 TRBJ1-4 TRBV5-5 CASTMGDRGLEKLFF TGTGCCAGCACCATGGGGGACAGGGGGCTTGAAAAACTGTTTTTT
TRBD2 once 15 TRBJ2-5 TRBV20-1 CSASPRTSGGETQYF TGCAGTGCTAGTCCTCGGACTAGCGGGGGGGAGACCCAGTACTTC
TRBD1 NA 16 TRBJ2-2 TRBV10-3 CAIKRTGRGNTGELFF TGTGCCATCAAAAGGACAGGGAGAGGGAACACCGGGGAGCTGTTTTTT
TRBD1 NA 12 TRBJ1-1 TRBV29-1 CSVMDRGPVAFF TGCAGCGTAATGGACAGGGGGCCTGTAGCTTTCTTT
TRBD2 NA 20 TRBJ2-3 TRBV4-3 CASSQDRGLAGDSWTDTQYF TGCGCCAGCAGCCAAGATCGAGGGCTAGCGGGAGATTCTTGGACAGATACGCAGTATTTT
TRBD2 NA 15 TRBJ2-3 TRBV7-2 CASSLGLAGGYTQYF TGTGCCAGCAGCTTAGGGCTAGCGGGAGGATATACGCAGTATTTT
NA NA 14 TRBJ2-2 TRBV4-1 CASSQGGHTGELFF TGCGCCAGCAGCCAGGGGGGGCACACCGGGGAGCTGTTTTTT